The next 30 T cell receptor beta chains were all read from a single sample in a study of T-cell memory formation after mild COVID-19. TCRdb analysed the 5' RACE reads with MiXCR anew, one entry per CDR3 protein. The sample contains 350,000 to 500,000 distinct CDR3 sequences, approximately 18% of which appear only once. The specimen was PBMCs or a T cell subset sorted from them (not recorded which). The receptors come from a man between 18 and 29 years old who had mild COVID-19 (a few samples of this study predate the infection). Cell type and time point are not known.

The V and J genes are TRBV29-1 and TRBJ1-1; no reliable D call. Germline V lookup: CDR1 SQVTM, CDR2 ANQGSEA. Trimming cost V 7 bases and J 1 base, with 19 bases left between them. The CDR3 sequence is 15 residues long. The CDR3 region is CSAKALGQSNTEAFF. CDR3 DNA sequence: TGCAGCGCTAAAGCCCTGGGCCAGTCGAACACTGAAGCTTTCTTT.

The table lists this clonotype with many counts. The chain uses TRBV12-3 or TRBV12-4 and TRBJ1-2, with D maybe TRBD1 (5 bases). This CDR3 is 13 amino acids long. V was shortened by 6 bases and J by 0 bases, with 8 bases between the two germline ends. CDR3 sequence: CASSLTANYGYTF. CDR3 coding DNA: TGTGCCAGCAGCTTGACAGCTAACTATGGCTACACCTTC.

This clonotype has a handful of counts. This chain uses TRBV12-5 with TRBJ1-1; D ambiguous. Germline V lookup: CDR1 LGHNT, CDR2 FRNRAP. This CDR3 region has 15 residues. Trimming stripped 1 base from V and 5 bases from J, with 14 bases between. This chain's CDR3 is CASGLATNEATEAFF. In DNA, the CDR3 is TGTGCTAGTGGTTTGGCGACAAATGAGGCGACTGAAGCTTTCTTT. The full variable domain, in which reference TRBV12-5 and TRBJ1-1 provide the parts outside the CDR3, is DARVTQTPRHKVTEMGQEVTMRCQPILGHNTVFWYRQTMMQGLELLAYFRNRAPLDDSGMPKDRFSAEMPDATLATLKIQPSEPRDSAVYFCASGLATNEATEAFFGQGTRLTVV.

This clonotype was seen more than once but under ten times. The chain recombines TRBV12-3 or TRBV12-4 with TRBJ1-2, with a weak D call TRBD1 (6 bases). Trimming took off 7 bases at V and 8 bases at J, with 26 bases between the two ends. This CDR3 region has 16 residues. The CDR3 coding sequence is TGTGCCAGCACCTTCCGGGACACCTGGGAAGGATCCGGCTACACCTTC. Translating it yields CASTFRDTWEGSGYTF.

This clonotype was seen only a few times. The chain has TRBV7-2 and TRBJ2-1; D gene unclear. CDR1 is SGHTA, CDR2 FQGNSA, per germline. V lost 2 bases and J lost 5, with 10 bases in between. The CDR3 sequence is 14 residues long. CDR3 sequence reads: CASSLHFVDNEQFF. As DNA, the CDR3 is TGTGCCAGCAGCTTACATTTCGTTGACAATGAGCAGTTCTTC. The whole variable domain, filled in from reference TRBV7-2 and TRBJ2-1, reads GAGVSQSPSNKVTEKGKDVELRCDPISGHTALYWYRQSLGQGLEFLIYFQGNSAPDKSGLPSDRFSAERTGGSVSTLTIQRTQQEDSAVYLCASSLHFVDNEQFFGPGTRLTVL.

This sequence joins TRBV12-3 or TRBV12-4 and TRBJ1-3; a weak D match, TRBD1 (5 bases). V lost 4 bases, J lost 0 bases, and 10 bases lay in between. The CDR3 runs 15 residues. CDR3: CASSSGLLSGNTIYF. CDR3 nucleotides: TGTGCCAGCAGTTCGGGACTCCTCTCTGGAAACACCATATATTTT.

This clonotype was picked up a small number of times. The chain recombines TRBV18 with TRBJ1-1; D is unresolved. The CDR3 covers 13 residues. Trimming cost V 0 bases and J 7 bases, with 9 bases left between them. Germline V gene data show CDR1 as KGHSH and CDR2 as LQKENI. In DNA, the CDR3 is TGTGCCAGCTCACCACCAATGGGCTATGAAGCTTTCTTT. It is translated as CASSPPMGYEAFF.

V and J are TRBV5-1 and TRBJ1-1; D is perhaps TRBD1 (6 bases). V dropped 1 base and J dropped 5 bases, with 12 bases sitting between them. Germline V gene lookup returns CDR1 SGHRS and CDR2 YFSETQ. The CDR3 covers 14 residues. CDR3 nucleotides: TGCGCCAGCAGCTTGAACGAAGGGGGGACTGAAGCTTTCTTT. It translates to CASSLNEGGTEAFF.

This rearrangement joins TRBV6-5 to TRBJ2-3, with 12 positions matching TRBD2. The CDR3 runs 15 residues. Germline CDR1 and CDR2: MNHEY and SVGAGI. Trimming at V came to 0 bases and at J to 8 bases, leaving 3 bases not matched to a gene. CDR3 in DNA: TGTGCCAGCAGTTACTCGACACTAGCGGGGGGTACGCAGTATTTT. Protein product: CASSYSTLAGGTQYF.

Notes on this clonotype: At one end the junction does not follow the germline gene, possibly because of a read error. The gene calls are TRBV4-3 and TRBJ1-1; 11 positions agree with TRBD1. Per germline, CDR1 LGHNA and CDR2 YSLEER. This CDR3 is built from 11 residues. CDR3 sequence (DNA): TGCGCCAGCGGACAGGGGGCGCGGGCTTTTTTT. It encodes CASGQGARAFF.

The rearrangement joins TRBV28 to TRBJ2-2, with TRBD1 as a possible D gene (5 bases). The CDR3 totals 14 residues. Germline CDR1 is MDHEN and CDR2 is SYDVKM. V was clipped by 6 bases and J by 0 bases, with 8 bases between them. CDR3: CASRKTANTGELFF. The CDR3 coding sequence is TGTGCCAGCAGAAAGACAGCGAACACCGGGGAGCTGTTTTTT.

The chain combines TRBV7-2 with TRBJ2-1; 7 bases fit TRBD2. Per the germline V gene, CDR1 is SGHTA and CDR2 is FQGNSA. The CDR3 runs 14 residues. Trimming removed 4 bases from V and 8 bases from J; junction bases left unmatched: 8. CDR3 in amino acids: CASSSRTSFYEQFF. CDR3 nucleotide sequence: TGTGCCAGCAGCTCCAGGACTAGTTTCTATGAGCAGTTCTTC.

This clonotype was seen more than once but under ten times. The rearrangement joins TRBV18 to TRBJ1-4; 7 bases are shared with TRBD1. The CDR3 covers 16 residues. Germline-derived CDR1 and CDR2 are KGHSH and LQKENI. With V trimmed by 3 bases and J by 8 bases, 12 bases remained unmatched. The CDR3 sequence: CASSPAYRQGGEKLFF. The CDR3 DNA sequence: TGTGCCAGCTCACCTGCATACCGACAGGGAGGAGAAAAACTGTTTTTT.

Only a few counts were recorded for this clonotype. The rearrangement uses TRBV5-1 and TRBJ2-3, with D tentatively TRBD1 (5 bases). V was shortened by 0 bases and J by 4 bases, with 12 bases between the two germline ends. Germline V gene sequence: CDR1 SGHRS, CDR2 YFSETQ. The CDR3 is 15 amino acids. CDR3 sequence: CASSLEGAWSDTQYF. The CDR3 DNA follows: TGCGCCAGCAGCTTGGAAGGGGCCTGGTCAGATACGCAGTATTTT. Variable domain in full (rest from reference TRBV5-1 and TRBJ2-3): KAGVTQTPRYLIKTRGQQVTLSCSPISGHRSVSWYQQTPGQGLQFLFEYFSETQRNKGNFPGRFSGRQFSNSRSEMNVSTLELGDSALYLCASSLEGAWSDTQYFGPGTRLTVL.

This clonotype was seen at least ten times. The rearrangement uses TRBV4-3 and TRBJ2-5, with D unresolved. Germline CDR1 LGHNA, CDR2 YSLEER. The V end lost 3 bases, the J end lost 7 bases, and 12 bases lay between the germline ends. The CDR3 consists of 13 residues. CDR3 sequence reads: CASSQGSEGTQYF. CDR3 nucleotides: TGCGCCAGCAGCCAGGGGTCAGAAGGGACCCAGTACTTC.

This clonotype was seen a handful of times. The chain joins TRBV9 to TRBJ2-1; TRBD1 aligns across 12 bases. The CDR3 runs 16 residues. Germline trimming cut 0 bases from V and 8 bases from J; bases unmatched to any gene: 6. Germline CDR1 is SGDLS and CDR2 is YYNGEE. The CDR3 DNA sequence: TGTGCCAGCAGCGTAGGAGGAGGGACAGGGGGCGATGAGCAGTTCTTC. This gives the protein CASSVGGGTGGDEQFF.

The table lists this clonotype with a few counts. The V gene is TRBV7-9, the J gene TRBJ1-4; D is perhaps TRBD1 (5 bases). This CDR3 comprises 15 residues. In germline, CDR1 is SEHNR, CDR2 FQNEAQ (reference sequence). Trimming took off 5 bases at V and 5 bases at J, with 15 bases between the two ends. The CDR3 loop reads CASSNFGGVNEKLFF. CDR3 DNA sequence: TGTGCCAGCAGCAACTTCGGGGGAGTAAATGAAAAACTGTTTTTT.

The sample holds many counts of this clonotype. This chain links TRBV12-3 or TRBV12-4 with TRBJ2-7; tentatively, D is TRBD1 (6 bases). The V end was cut by 3 bases, the J end by 3 bases, with 9 bases between. The CDR3 extends over 13 amino acids. The CDR3 nucleotides read TGTGCCAGCAGTTTGGCCAGGGGCTACGAGCAGTACTTC. Its protein product is CASSLARGYEQYF.

This clonotype has a handful of counts. The chain joins TRBV7-3 to TRBJ1-1, with a weak D call TRBD1 (5 bases). The V gene lost 0 bases and the J gene lost 1 base, with 9 bases spanning the gap. CDR1 is SGHTA, CDR2 FQGTGA, per germline. The length of the CDR3 is 15 residues. CDR3 protein: CASSLTSGGNTEAFF. Written as DNA, the CDR3 is TGTGCCAGCAGCTTAACGAGTGGGGGGAACACTGAAGCTTTCTTT.

There are many counts of this clonotype. The rearrangement uses TRBV12-3 or TRBV12-4 and TRBJ2-5; D is ambiguous. V lost 6 bases and J lost 3, with 11 bases in between. The CDR3 contains 13 residues. This chain's CDR3 is CASSRLGEETQYF. The CDR3 DNA reads as TGTGCCAGCAGCCGACTGGGCGAAGAGACCCAGTACTTC.

The table lists this clonotype with a few counts. This chain links TRBV5-1 with TRBJ1-6, with TRBD1 matching over 10 bases. Germline CDR1 and CDR2: SGHRS and YFSETQ. Germline trimming cut 4 bases from V and 10 bases from J; bases unmatched to any gene: 8. This CDR3 has 15 amino acids. In DNA, the CDR3 is TGCGCCAGCAGCCCGAAGGGGACAGGGGCCTCACCCCTCCACTTT. It is translated as CASSPKGTGASPLHF.

The rearrangement uses TRBV5-1 and TRBJ2-2, with TRBD1 matching 11 bases. Trimming took 4 bases from V and 0 from J; bases not matched to a gene: 5. This CDR3 is 17 amino acids long. Germline-derived CDR1 and CDR2 are SGHRS and YFSETQ. This chain's CDR3 is CASSRPGQGANTGELFF. The CDR3 region has the DNA TGCGCCAGCAGCCGACCGGGACAGGGGGCGAACACCGGGGAGCTGTTTTTT. Filled out from reference TRBV5-1 and TRBJ2-2, the complete variable domain reads KAGVTQTPRYLIKTRGQQVTLSCSPISGHRSVSWYQQTPGQGLQFLFEYFSETQRNKGNFPGRFSGRQFSNSRSEMNVSTLELGDSALYLCASSRPGQGANTGELFFGEGSRLTVL.

This clonotype has only a few counts. The chain carries TRBV12-3 or TRBV12-4 and TRBJ2-5; 8 bases match TRBD1. This CDR3 spans 15 amino acids. Trimming at V came to 4 bases and at J to 2 bases, leaving 6 bases not matched to a gene. CDR3 DNA sequence: TGTGCCAGCAGTTCGATGGACAGGGAACAAGAGACCCAGTACTTC. As protein: CASSSMDREQETQYF.

This chain connects TRBV7-6 to TRBJ2-2; 8 bases fit TRBD2. Trimming cost V 1 base and J 4 bases; bases outside gene matches: 8. The germline V gene encodes CDR1 SGHVS and CDR2 FNYEAQ. CDR3 length equals 17 residues. In DNA form, the CDR3 reads TGTGCCAGCAGCTTAGGAGCGGGGGCCGTGACCACCGGGGAGCTGTTTTTT. Translating gives CASSLGAGAVTTGELFF.

This clonotype has only a few counts. The rearrangement joins TRBV29-1 to TRBJ2-7; D possibly uses TRBD1 or TRBD2 (5 bases each). V lost 0 bases and J 9 bases, leaving 18 bases between the germline ends. CDR1 is SQVTM, CDR2 ANQGSEA, per germline. This CDR3 comprises 14 residues. The DNA of the CDR3 is TGCAGCGTTGAAGATGGGACGGCCTCGGGGAGGCAGTACTTC. Its protein is CSVEDGTASGRQYF.

This chain connects TRBV5-1 to TRBJ1-4; 9 bases line up with TRBD1. J gave up 8 bases and V 2 bases, and 7 bases lay outside the gene matches. CDR3 length: 15 amino acids. The V gene's germline CDR1 is SGHRS and CDR2 YFSETQ. CDR3 protein: CASSFLGQGREKLFF. The DNA of the CDR3 is TGCGCCAGCAGCTTTTTAGGACAGGGGAGAGAAAAACTGTTTTTT. Full variable domain (remainder filled in from reference TRBV5-1 and TRBJ1-4): KAGVTQTPRYLIKTRGQQVTLSCSPISGHRSVSWYQQTPGQGLQFLFEYFSETQRNKGNFPGRFSGRQFSNSRSEMNVSTLELGDSALYLCASSFLGQGREKLFFGSGTQLSVL.

This clonotype has only a few counts. The chain joins TRBV20-1 to TRBJ2-1; no firm D call. V was cut by 5 bases and J by 9 bases, with 8 bases left in between. CDR1 is DFQATT and CDR2 is SNEGSKA in the germline V gene (reference sequence). The CDR3 totals 10 residues. The CDR3 nucleotides read TGCAGTGCTGTACCTGGTGAGCAGTTCTTC. Translation gives CSAVPGEQFF.

V gene TRBV5-1 combines with J gene TRBJ2-2, with 12 bases lining up with TRBD2. This CDR3 spans 16 amino acids. The V gene end was trimmed by 0 bases and the J gene end by 4 bases; junction bases not matched to a gene: 1. Germline V gene data show CDR1 as SGHRS and CDR2 as YFSETQ. The CDR3 sequence is CASSLVLAGGTGELFF. The CDR3 coding sequence is TGCGCCAGCAGCTTGGTACTAGCGGGGGGCACCGGGGAGCTGTTTTTT.

The chain is built from TRBV5-4 and TRBJ2-5, with D perhaps TRBD2 (6 bases). The CDR3 has 14 amino acids. Trimming cost V 5 bases and J 1 base, with 12 bases left between them. The germline V gene has CDR1 SGHNT and CDR2 YYREEE (reference sequence). CDR3 nucleotides: TGTGCCAGCAGTGGAGGGGACTCCCAAGAGACCCAGTACTTC. Residues: CASSGGDSQETQYF.

The chain employs TRBV9 and TRBJ1-1; tentative D call: TRBD1 (5 bases). CDR1 is SGDLS, CDR2 YYNGEE, per germline. This CDR3 is built from 14 residues. The ends were cut back, 3 bases at V and 0 bases at J, with 9 bases in the middle. CDR3 residues: CASSADIMNTEAFF. As DNA, the CDR3 is TGTGCCAGCAGCGCGGACATCATGAACACTGAAGCTTTCTTT.